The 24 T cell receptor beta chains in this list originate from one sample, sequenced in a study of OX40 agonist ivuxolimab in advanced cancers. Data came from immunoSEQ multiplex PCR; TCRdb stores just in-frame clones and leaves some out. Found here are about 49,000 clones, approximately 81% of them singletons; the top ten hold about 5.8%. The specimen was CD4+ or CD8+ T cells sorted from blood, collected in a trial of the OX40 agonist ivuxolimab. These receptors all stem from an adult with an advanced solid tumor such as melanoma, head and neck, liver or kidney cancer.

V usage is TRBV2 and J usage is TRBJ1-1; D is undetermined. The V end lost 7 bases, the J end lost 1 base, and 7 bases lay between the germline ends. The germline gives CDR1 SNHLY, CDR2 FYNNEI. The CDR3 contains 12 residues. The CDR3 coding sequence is TGTGCCAGCACGGCAGGGAACACTGAAGCTTTCTTT. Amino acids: CASTAGNTEAFF.

As DNA, the CDR3 is TGCGGCACCGTGGGGGCGGCTTCTAGCACAGATACGCAGTATTTT. This translates into CGTVGAASSTDTQYF. The gene calls are TRBV29-1 and TRBJ2-3; possibly TRBD1 for D (6 bases). This CDR3 is built from 15 residues. Germline V gene lookup returns CDR1 SQVTM and CDR2 ANQGSEA.

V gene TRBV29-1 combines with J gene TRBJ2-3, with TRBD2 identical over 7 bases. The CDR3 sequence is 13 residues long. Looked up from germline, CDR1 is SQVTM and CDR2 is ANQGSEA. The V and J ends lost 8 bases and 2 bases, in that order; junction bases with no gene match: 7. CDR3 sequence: CSSASGTTDTQYF. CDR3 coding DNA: TGCAGCTCCGCTAGCGGAACCACAGATACGCAGTATTTT.

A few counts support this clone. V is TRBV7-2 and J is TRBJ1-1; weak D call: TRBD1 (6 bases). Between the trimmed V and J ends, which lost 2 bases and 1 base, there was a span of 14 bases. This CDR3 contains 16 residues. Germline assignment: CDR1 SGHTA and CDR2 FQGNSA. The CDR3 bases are TGTGCCAGCAGCTTAAGTACAGGGCGTCCGAACACTGAAGCTTTCTTT. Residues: CASSLSTGRPNTEAFF.

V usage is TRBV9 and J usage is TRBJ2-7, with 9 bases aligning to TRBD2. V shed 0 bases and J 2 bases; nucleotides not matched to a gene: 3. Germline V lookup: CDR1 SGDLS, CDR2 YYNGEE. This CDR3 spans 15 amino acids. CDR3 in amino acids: CASSVGAGGPYEQYF. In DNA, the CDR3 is TGTGCCAGCAGCGTAGGGGCGGGAGGGCCCTACGAGCAGTACTTC. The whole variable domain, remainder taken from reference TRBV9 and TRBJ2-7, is DSGVTQTPKHLITATGQRVTLRCSPRSGDLSVYWYQQSLDQGLQFLIQYYNGEERAKGNILERFSAQQFPDLHSELNLSSLELGDSALYFCASSVGAGGPYEQYFGPGTRLTVT.

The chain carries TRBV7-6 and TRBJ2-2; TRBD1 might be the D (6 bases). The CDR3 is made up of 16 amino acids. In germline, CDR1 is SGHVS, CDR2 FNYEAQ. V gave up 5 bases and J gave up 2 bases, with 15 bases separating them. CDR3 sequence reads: CASSPFPGHNTGELFF. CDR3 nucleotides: TGTGCCAGCAGCCCTTTTCCGGGACACAACACCGGGGAGCTGTTTTTT.

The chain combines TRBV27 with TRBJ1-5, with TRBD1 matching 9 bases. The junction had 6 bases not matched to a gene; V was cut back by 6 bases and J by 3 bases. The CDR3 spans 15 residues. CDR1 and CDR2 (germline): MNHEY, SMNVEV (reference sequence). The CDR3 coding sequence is TGTGCCAGCAGCCGGGACAGGGCCAACAATCAGCCCCAGCATTTT. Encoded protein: CASSRDRANNQPQHF.

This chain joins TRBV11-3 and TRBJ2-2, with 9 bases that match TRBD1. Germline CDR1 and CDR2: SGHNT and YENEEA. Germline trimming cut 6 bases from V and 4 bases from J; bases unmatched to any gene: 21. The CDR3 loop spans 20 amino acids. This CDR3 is CASSDYVRTGVEFGTGELFF. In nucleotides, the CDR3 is TGTGCCAGCAGTGATTACGTTAGGACAGGGGTAGAATTCGGCACCGGGGAGCTGTTTTTT.

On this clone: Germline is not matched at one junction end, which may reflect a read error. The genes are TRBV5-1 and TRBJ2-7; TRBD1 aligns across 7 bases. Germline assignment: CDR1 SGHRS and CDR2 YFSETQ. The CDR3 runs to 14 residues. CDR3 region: CASSLGDSSYEQCF. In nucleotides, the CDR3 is TGCGCCAGCAGCTTGGGGGACAGCTCCTACGAGCAGTGCTTC.

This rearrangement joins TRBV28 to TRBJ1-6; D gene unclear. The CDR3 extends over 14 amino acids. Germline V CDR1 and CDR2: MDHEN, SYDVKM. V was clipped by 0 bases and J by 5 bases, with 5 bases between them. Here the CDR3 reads CASSLWRNNSPLHF. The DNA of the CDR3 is TGTGCCAGCAGTTTATGGAGGAATAATTCACCCCTCCACTTT.

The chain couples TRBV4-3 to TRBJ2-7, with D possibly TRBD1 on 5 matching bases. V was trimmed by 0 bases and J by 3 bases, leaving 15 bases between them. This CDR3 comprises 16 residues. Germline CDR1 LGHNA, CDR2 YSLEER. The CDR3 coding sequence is TGCGCCAGCAGCCAAGATCTGGGGCAGGTGCTCTACGAGCAGTACTTC. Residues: CASSQDLGQVLYEQYF.

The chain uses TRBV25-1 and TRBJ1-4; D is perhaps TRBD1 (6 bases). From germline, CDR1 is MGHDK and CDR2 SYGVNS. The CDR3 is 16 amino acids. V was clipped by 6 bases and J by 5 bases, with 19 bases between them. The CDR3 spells CASRINHRDGNEKLFF. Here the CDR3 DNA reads TGTGCCAGCAGAATTAACCACAGGGACGGGAATGAAAAACTGTTTTTT.

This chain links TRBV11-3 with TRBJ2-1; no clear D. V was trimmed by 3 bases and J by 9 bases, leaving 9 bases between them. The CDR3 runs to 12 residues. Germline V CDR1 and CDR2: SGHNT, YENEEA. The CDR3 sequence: CASSFPAPEQFF. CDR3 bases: TGTGCCAGCAGCTTCCCGGCTCCTGAGCAGTTCTTC.

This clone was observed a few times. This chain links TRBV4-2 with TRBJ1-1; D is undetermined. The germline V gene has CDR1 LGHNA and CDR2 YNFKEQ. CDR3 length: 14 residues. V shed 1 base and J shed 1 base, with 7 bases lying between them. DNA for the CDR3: TGTGCCAGCAGCCAAGGGACGGCGAACACTGAAGCTTTCTTT. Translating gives CASSQGTANTEAFF.

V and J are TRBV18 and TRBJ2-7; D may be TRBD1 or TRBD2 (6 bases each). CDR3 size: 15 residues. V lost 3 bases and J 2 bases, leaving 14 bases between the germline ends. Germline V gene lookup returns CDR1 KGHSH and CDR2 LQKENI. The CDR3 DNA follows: TGTGCCAGCTCACCCTCAGGGGAGGCCACCTACGAGCAGTACGTC. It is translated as CASSPSGEATYEQYV.

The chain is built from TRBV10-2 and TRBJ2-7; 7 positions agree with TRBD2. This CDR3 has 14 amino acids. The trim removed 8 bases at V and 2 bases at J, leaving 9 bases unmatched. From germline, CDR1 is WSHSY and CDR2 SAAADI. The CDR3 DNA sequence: TGCGCCAGCGGGGAGGGGCGGGTCACCTACGAGCAGTACGTC. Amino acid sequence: CASGEGRVTYEQYV.

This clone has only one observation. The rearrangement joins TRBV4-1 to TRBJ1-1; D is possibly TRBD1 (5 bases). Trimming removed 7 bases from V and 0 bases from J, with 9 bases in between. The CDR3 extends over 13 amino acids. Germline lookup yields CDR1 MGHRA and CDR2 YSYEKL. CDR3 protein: CASKEGMNTEAFF. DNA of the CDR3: TGCGCCAGCAAGGAGGGGATGAACACTGAAGCTTTCTTT.

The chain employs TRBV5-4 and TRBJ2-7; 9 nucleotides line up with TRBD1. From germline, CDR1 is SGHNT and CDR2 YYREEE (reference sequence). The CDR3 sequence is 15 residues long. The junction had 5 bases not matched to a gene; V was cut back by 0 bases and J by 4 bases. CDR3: CASSLVGQGPYEQYV. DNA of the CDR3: TGTGCCAGCAGCTTGGTGGGACAGGGACCATACGAGCAGTACGTC.

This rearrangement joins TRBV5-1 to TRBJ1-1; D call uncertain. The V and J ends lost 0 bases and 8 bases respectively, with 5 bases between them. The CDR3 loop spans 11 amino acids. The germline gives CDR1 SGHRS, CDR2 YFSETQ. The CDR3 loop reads CASSLGPEAFF. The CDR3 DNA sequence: TGCGCCAGCAGCTTGGGCCCAGAAGCTTTCTTT.

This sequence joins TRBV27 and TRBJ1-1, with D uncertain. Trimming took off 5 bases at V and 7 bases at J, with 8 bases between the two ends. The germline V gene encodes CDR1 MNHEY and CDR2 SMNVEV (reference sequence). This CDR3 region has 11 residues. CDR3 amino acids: CASSPHIEAFF. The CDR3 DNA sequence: TGTGCCAGCAGTCCCCACATTGAAGCTTTCTTT.

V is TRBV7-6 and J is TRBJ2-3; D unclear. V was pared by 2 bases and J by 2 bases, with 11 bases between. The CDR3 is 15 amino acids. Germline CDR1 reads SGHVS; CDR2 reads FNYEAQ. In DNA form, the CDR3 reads TGTGCCAGCAGCTTATTTGCAGGTATCACAGATACGCAGTATTTT. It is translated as CASSLFAGITDTQYF. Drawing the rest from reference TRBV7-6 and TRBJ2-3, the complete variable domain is GAGVSQSPRYKVTKRGQDVALRCDPISGHVSLYWYRQALGQGPEFLTYFNYEAQQDKSGLPNDRFSAERPEGSISTLTIQRTEQRDSAMYRCASSLFAGITDTQYFGPGTRLTVL.

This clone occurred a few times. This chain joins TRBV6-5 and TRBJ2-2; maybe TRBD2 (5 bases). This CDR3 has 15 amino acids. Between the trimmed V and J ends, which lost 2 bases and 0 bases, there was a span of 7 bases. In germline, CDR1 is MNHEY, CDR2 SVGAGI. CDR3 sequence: CASSYGSANTGELFF. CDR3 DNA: TGTGCCAGCAGTTACGGGAGCGCGAACACCGGGGAGCTGTTTTTT.

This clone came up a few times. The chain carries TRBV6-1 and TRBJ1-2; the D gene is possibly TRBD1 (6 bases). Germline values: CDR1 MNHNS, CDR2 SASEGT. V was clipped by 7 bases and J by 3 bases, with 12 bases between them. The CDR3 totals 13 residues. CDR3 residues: CASTLGGDYGYTF. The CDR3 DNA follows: TGTGCCAGCACCCTAGGGGGGGACTATGGCTACACCTTC.

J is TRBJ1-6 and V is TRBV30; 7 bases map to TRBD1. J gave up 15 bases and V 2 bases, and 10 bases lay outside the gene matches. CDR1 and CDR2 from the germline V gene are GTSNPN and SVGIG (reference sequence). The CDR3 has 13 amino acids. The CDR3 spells CAWSPGTAPDLHF. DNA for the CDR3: TGTGCCTGGAGTCCGGGGACAGCTCCGGACCTCCACTTT.